The 3 T cell receptor beta chains reported below all come from one sample, sequenced in a study of shared clonotypes between healthy human individuals. Repertoires were generated with immunoSEQ multiplex PCR, while TCRdb's copy carries only in-frame clones and drops some. The sample lists 2,100,000 or so clones, approximately 94% occurring once. Material for sequencing was naive CD4+ T cells sorted from blood. The subset was: CD45RA+ positively selected. Receptors were obtained from a man aged 18 to 30 in good health.

The chain has TRBV2 and TRBJ2-2; D might be TRBD1 (6 bases). V was shortened by 4 bases and J by 3 bases, with 9 bases between the two germline ends. From germline, CDR1 is SNHLY and CDR2 FYNNEI. The CDR3 totals 14 residues. The CDR3 DNA reads TGTGCCAGCAGTGGACAGGCTTACACCGGGGAGCTGTTTTTT. Encoded protein: CASSGQAYTGELFF.

J is TRBJ2-7 and V is TRBV5-4; TRBD1 aligns across 9 bases. The CDR3 totals 14 residues. Per germline, CDR1 SGHNT and CDR2 YYREEE (reference sequence). J gave up 5 bases and V 4 bases, and 7 bases lay outside the gene matches. CDR3 in amino acids: CASSGKDRGNEQYF. CDR3 nucleotide sequence: TGTGCCAGCAGCGGAAAGGACAGGGGAAACGAGCAGTACTTC.

The chain joins TRBV5-1 to TRBJ1-3; perhaps TRBD1 as D (6 bases). The V gene's germline CDR1 is SGHRS and CDR2 YFSETQ. CDR3 size: 16 residues. The V end was cut by 0 bases, the J end by 3 bases, with 13 bases between. For the CDR3, the DNA is TGCGCCAGCAGCTTGGAGGGGGGCTTAGGTGGAAACACCATATATTTT. This gives the protein CASSLEGGLGGNTIYF.